A selection of T cell receptor beta chains follows, all from one sample in a study of neoadjuvant anti-PD-1 for oral cavity cancer. Some clones are missing from TCRdb's copy, which holds only in-frame ones; the method was immunoSEQ multiplex PCR. Here the sample spans 8,000 or so clones, around 70% being singletons. This specimen was PBMCs, taken after nivolumab (anti-PD-1) treatment. The receptors originated from a person aged 35 to 85 with oral cavity squamous cell carcinoma. Both conserved end residues are part of each CDR3. The order of the fields is V gene, clone size, D gene, J gene, CDR3 protein, CDR3 DNA. The D gene is left open where the match is weak. Expanded clones are given a class, and other clones once, few, many or no size at all.

v_call: TRBV5-1; clone_size: .; d_call: .; j_call: TRBJ1-1; cdr3_aa: CASSREGGRTEAFF; cdr3_nt: TGCGCCAGCAGCCGTGAGGGGGGTCGCACTGAAGCTTTCTTT
v_call: TRBV6-5; clone_size: once; d_call: .; j_call: TRBJ2-2; cdr3_aa: CASSYSKGAGELFF; cdr3_nt: TGTGCCAGCAGTTACTCGAAGGGGGCCGGGGAGCTGTTTTTT
v_call: TRBV18; clone_size: once; d_call: .; j_call: TRBJ2-1; cdr3_aa: CASSPPRGSGVRGEQFF; cdr3_nt: TGTGCCAGCTCACCACCGAGGGGGAGCGGGGTCCGAGGTGAGCAGTTCTTC
v_call: TRBV19; clone_size: .; d_call: TRBD2; j_call: TRBJ2-1; cdr3_aa: CASSIGGGSYNEQFF; cdr3_nt: TGTGCCAGTAGTATCGGCGGGGGGTCCTACAATGAGCAGTTCTTC
v_call: TRBV6-4; clone_size: .; d_call: TRBD1; j_call: TRBJ2-2; cdr3_aa: CASSETGNGELFF; cdr3_nt: TGTGCCAGCAGTGAGACAGGGAACGGGGAGCTGTTTTTT
v_call: TRBV6-1; clone_size: .; d_call: .; j_call: TRBJ2-1; cdr3_aa: CASSATGQYNEQFF; cdr3_nt: TGTGCCAGCAGTGCTACCGGACAGTACAATGAGCAGTTCTTC
v_call: TRBV2; clone_size: .; d_call: .; j_call: TRBJ2-7; cdr3_aa: CASSEQGNEQYF; cdr3_nt: TGTGCCAGCAGTGAACAGGGAAACGAGCAGTACTTC
v_call: TRBV2; clone_size: .; d_call: TRBD1; j_call: TRBJ2-1; cdr3_aa: CASSEAKTGTGSSNEQFF; cdr3_nt: TGTGCCAGCAGTGAAGCAAAAACCGGGACAGGGAGTAGCAATGAGCAGTTCTTC
v_call: TRBV5-8; clone_size: few; d_call: .; j_call: TRBJ1-1; cdr3_aa: CASSPPLYRVGEAFF; cdr3_nt: TGTGCCAGCAGCCCTCCCCTATACAGGGTGGGTGAAGCTTTCTTT
v_call: TRBV7-2; clone_size: .; d_call: TRBD2; j_call: TRBJ2-1; cdr3_aa: CASSTLAGSDEQFF; cdr3_nt: TGTGCCAGCAGCACACTAGCGGGGTCGGATGAGCAGTTCTTC
v_call: TRBV27; clone_size: few; d_call: .; j_call: TRBJ2-7; cdr3_aa: CASSGEQYF; cdr3_nt: TGTGCCAGCAGTGGCGAGCAGTACTTC
v_call: TRBV5-1; clone_size: .; d_call: .; j_call: TRBJ2-5; cdr3_aa: CASSLGQQETQYF; cdr3_nt: TGCGCCAGCAGCTTGGGACAGCAAGAGACCCAGTACTTC
v_call: TRBV7-8; clone_size: .; d_call: TRBD1; j_call: TRBJ2-3; cdr3_aa: CASVRSGTGKNPSTDTQYF; cdr3_nt: TGTGCCAGCGTACGATCCGGGACAGGGAAAAACCCTAGCACAGATACGCAGTATTTT
v_call: TRBV2; clone_size: .; d_call: .; j_call: TRBJ1-6; cdr3_aa: CASSASREVAALHF; cdr3_nt: TGTGCCAGCAGTGCAAGCAGGGAGGTGGCGGCCCTCCACTTT
v_call: TRBV5-6; clone_size: .; d_call: .; j_call: TRBJ2-4; cdr3_aa: CASSLVSAAAKNIQYF; cdr3_nt: TGTGCCAGCAGCTTGGTAAGCGCCGCAGCCAAAAACATTCAGTACTTC
v_call: TRBV7-7; clone_size: .; d_call: .; j_call: TRBJ2-1; cdr3_aa: CASSLEQGSYNEQFF; cdr3_nt: TGTGCCAGCAGCTTAGAACAGGGTTCCTACAATGAGCAGTTCTTC
v_call: TRBV4-1; clone_size: .; d_call: .; j_call: TRBJ2-6; cdr3_aa: CASSHSTGSGANVLTF; cdr3_nt: TGCGCCAGCAGCCACTCAACAGGCTCTGGGGCCAACGTCCTGACTTTC
v_call: TRBV5-1; clone_size: .; d_call: .; j_call: TRBJ1-2; cdr3_aa: CASSLDGALGYTF; cdr3_nt: TGCGCCAGCAGCCTCGATGGGGCGCTTGGCTACACCTTC
v_call: TRBV7-2; clone_size: .; d_call: .; j_call: TRBJ1-3; cdr3_aa: CASSLASPGSGNTIYF; cdr3_nt: TGTGCCAGCAGCTTAGCATCGCCGGGTTCTGGAAACACCATATATTTT
v_call: TRBV28; clone_size: .; d_call: .; j_call: TRBJ1-3; cdr3_aa: CASGRTVGGNTIYF; cdr3_nt: TGTGCCAGCGGCCGGACTGTGGGTGGAAACACCATATATTTT
v_call: TRBV15; clone_size: .; d_call: .; j_call: TRBJ2-7; cdr3_aa: CATSRGDGSSYEQYF; cdr3_nt: TGTGCCACCAGCAGAGGGGACGGTAGCTCCTACGAGCAGTACTTC
v_call: TRBV29-1; clone_size: .; d_call: TRBD2; j_call: TRBJ2-5; cdr3_aa: CSVRTSGGRGETQYF; cdr3_nt: TGCAGCGTTAGGACTAGCGGGGGTCGGGGAGAGACCCAGTACTTC
v_call: TRBV19; clone_size: .; d_call: TRBD1; j_call: TRBJ2-3; cdr3_aa: CASGMGQWGDTQYF; cdr3_nt: TGTGCCAGTGGAATGGGACAGTGGGGGGATACGCAGTATTTT
v_call: TRBV19; clone_size: .; d_call: .; j_call: TRBJ2-1; cdr3_aa: CASSTGVGVNEQFF; cdr3_nt: TGTGCCAGTAGTACCGGGGTAGGGGTGAATGAGCAGTTCTTC
v_call: TRBV28; clone_size: .; d_call: .; j_call: TRBJ2-7; cdr3_aa: CASSLTPREQYF; cdr3_nt: TGTGCCAGCAGTTTGACCCCTAGGGAGCAGTACTTC
v_call: TRBV7-2; clone_size: .; d_call: .; j_call: TRBJ2-3; cdr3_aa: CASSPAGRGLTDTQYF; cdr3_nt: TGTGCCAGCAGCCCCGCCGGACGGGGCCTCACAGATACGCAGTATTTT
v_call: TRBV5-1; clone_size: .; d_call: TRBD2; j_call: TRBJ2-7; cdr3_aa: CASSPAGGGGNEQYF; cdr3_nt: TGCGCCAGCAGCCCCGCGGGGGGCGGTGGGAACGAGCAGTACTTC
v_call: TRBV15; clone_size: .; d_call: TRBD2; j_call: TRBJ2-2; cdr3_aa: CATINSGGPNTGELFF; cdr3_nt: TGTGCCACCATCAATAGCGGGGGCCCTAACACCGGGGAGCTGTTTTTT
v_call: TRBV30; clone_size: .; d_call: .; j_call: TRBJ1-1; cdr3_aa: CAWSVIRRRNTEAFF; cdr3_nt: TGTGCCTGGAGTGTAATAAGGCGGCGGAACACTGAAGCTTTCTTT
v_call: TRBV25-1; clone_size: .; d_call: .; j_call: TRBJ2-1; cdr3_aa: CASTPSAGQSSYNEQFF; cdr3_nt: TGTGCCAGCACCCCCTCGGCAGGGCAGAGCTCCTACAATGAGCAGTTCTTC
v_call: TRBV7-2; clone_size: few; d_call: .; j_call: TRBJ2-2; cdr3_aa: CASSSRPNTGELFF; cdr3_nt: TGTGCCAGCAGCTCCCGACCGAACACCGGGGAGCTGTTTTTT
v_call: TRBV10-2; clone_size: few; d_call: TRBD1; j_call: TRBJ2-7; cdr3_aa: CASRADRDSYEQYF; cdr3_nt: TGCGCCAGCAGGGCGGACAGGGATTCCTACGAGCAGTACTTC
v_call: TRBV7-2; clone_size: .; d_call: .; j_call: TRBJ1-1; cdr3_aa: CASSLTSGHLMNTEAFF; cdr3_nt: TGTGCCAGCAGCCTTACTTCGGGGCACCTGATGAACACTGAAGCTTTCTTT
v_call: TRBV30; clone_size: .; d_call: TRBD1; j_call: TRBJ1-6; cdr3_aa: CAWTRTGGSYNSPLHF; cdr3_nt: TGTGCCTGGACCCGTACAGGGGGCAGCTATAATTCACCCCTCCACTTT
v_call: TRBV15; clone_size: few; d_call: .; j_call: TRBJ1-2; cdr3_aa: CATSRAPYGYTF; cdr3_nt: TGTGCCACCAGCAGAGCTCCGTACGGCTACACCTTC
v_call: TRBV4-3; clone_size: .; d_call: .; j_call: TRBJ2-1; cdr3_aa: CASSQVGGWNEQFF; cdr3_nt: TGCGCCAGCAGCCAAGTCGGAGGTTGGAATGAGCAGTTCTTC
v_call: TRBV9; clone_size: .; d_call: TRBD1; j_call: TRBJ2-5; cdr3_aa: CASSKRQGWQETQYF; cdr3_nt: TGTGCCAGCAGCAAACGACAGGGGTGGCAAGAGACCCAGTACTTC
v_call: TRBV27; clone_size: .; d_call: TRBD1; j_call: TRBJ2-5; cdr3_aa: CASSLWQGAFETQYF; cdr3_nt: TGTGCCAGCAGTTTATGGCAGGGGGCTTTCGAGACCCAGTACTTC
v_call: TRBV2; clone_size: .; d_call: .; j_call: TRBJ1-2; cdr3_aa: CASSGASGNYGYTF; cdr3_nt: TGTGCCAGCAGTGGTGCCAGCGGGAACTATGGCTACACCTTC
v_call: TRBV27; clone_size: .; d_call: .; j_call: TRBJ1-5; cdr3_aa: CASSFQIPLSNQPQHF; cdr3_nt: TGTGCCAGCAGTTTCCAAATACCCCTAAGCAATCAGCCCCAGCATTTT
v_call: TRBV11-3; clone_size: .; d_call: .; j_call: TRBJ2-1; cdr3_aa: CASSLGEPLHEQFF; cdr3_nt: TGTGCCAGCAGCTTAGGGGAACCTCTGCATGAGCAGTTCTTC
v_call: TRBV5-1; clone_size: .; d_call: TRBD1; j_call: TRBJ2-2; cdr3_aa: CASSWRTGGAGGELFF; cdr3_nt: TGCGCCAGCAGCTGGAGGACAGGGGGCGCAGGCGGGGAGCTGTTTTTT
v_call: TRBV10-3; clone_size: .; d_call: .; j_call: TRBJ2-3; cdr3_aa: CAISEAGITDTQYF; cdr3_nt: TGTGCCATCAGTGAGGCTGGGATCACAGATACGCAGTATTTT
v_call: TRBV5-1; clone_size: .; d_call: .; j_call: TRBJ1-2; cdr3_aa: CASSLAEGINYGYTF; cdr3_nt: TGCGCCAGCAGCTTGGCCGAGGGGATAAACTATGGCTACACCTTC
v_call: TRBV21-1; clone_size: .; d_call: .; j_call: TRBJ1-2; cdr3_aa: CASSKGTGGYGYTF; cdr3_nt: TGTGCCAGCAGCAAAGGGACAGGGGGCTATGGCTACACCTTC
v_call: TRBV5-6; clone_size: .; d_call: .; j_call: TRBJ1-1; cdr3_aa: CASSLPVGETAFF; cdr3_nt: TGTGCCAGCAGCTTGCCGGTAGGGGAGACAGCTTTCTTT
v_call: TRBV5-1; clone_size: .; d_call: TRBD2; j_call: TRBJ2-2; cdr3_aa: CASSLPGGANTGELFF; cdr3_nt: TGCGCCAGCAGCTTACCGGGAGGGGCGAACACCGGGGAGCTGTTTTTT
v_call: TRBV5-1; clone_size: .; d_call: TRBD1; j_call: TRBJ1-4; cdr3_aa: CASSLGGQGIEKLFF; cdr3_nt: TGCGCCAGCAGCTTGGGGGGACAGGGAATTGAAAAACTGTTTTTT
v_call: TRBV7-3; clone_size: .; d_call: .; j_call: TRBJ2-1; cdr3_aa: CASSLAGIYNEQFF; cdr3_nt: TGTGCCAGCAGCTTAGCGGGGATATACAATGAGCAGTTCTTC
v_call: TRBV19; clone_size: few; d_call: .; j_call: TRBJ1-1; cdr3_aa: CASSKTWMNTEAFF; cdr3_nt: TGTGCCAGTAGTAAGACCTGGATGAACACTGAAGCTTTCTTT
v_call: TRBV11-3; clone_size: once; d_call: .; j_call: TRBJ2-5; cdr3_aa: CASSLGGGETQYF; cdr3_nt: TGTGCCAGCAGCTTGGGGGGCGGAGAGACCCAGTACTTC
v_call: TRBV5-1; clone_size: .; d_call: TRBD1; j_call: TRBJ2-1; cdr3_aa: CASSPGQGYEQFF; cdr3_nt: TGCGCCAGCAGCCCTGGACAGGGTTATGAGCAGTTCTTC